The subject of this entry is one TCR beta chain. The antigen it binds to is not known. No base quality values were provided; no much bigger clone lies one nucleotide off. This sample was taken from a study of T cells in Graves' hyperthyroidism and ophthalmopathy (dated 2019 in TCRdb). About the full investigation: Peripheral blood was collected at initial diagnosis, before any treatment. TCR V-J signatures able to tell the groups apart were searched for in a discovery cohort of 100 patients, of whom roughly 42 had Graves' ophthalmopathy and about 55 had stable Graves' hyperthyroidism. An independent validation cohort of around 19 hyperthyroidism patients and 17 patients who later progressed to ophthalmopathy tested prospective prediction of ophthalmopathy. The 100 discovery patients were divided at random into training and test sets in a 7:3 ratio. In several Graves' hyperthyroidism patients, the study also compared T-cell repertoires from thyroid tissue with T-cell repertoires from blood. Following sampling, methimazole starting at 30 mg daily was given to hyperthyroidism patients, and high-dose intravenous methylprednisolone was given to ophthalmopathy patients. According to the paper, TCR Vbeta CDR3 sequencing was carried out on 135 peripheral blood samples, which came from 40 to 45 ophthalmopathy, around 74 hyperthyroidism and some 17 progressor patients.

Overall results and qualifications from the work: Blood samples also contained most of the expanded thyroid clonotypes (frequency above 0.001), which suggests that blood repertoires may reflect thyroid immune responses. A model built on a 13 V-J signature distinguished ophthalmopathy from stable hyperthyroidism, reaching 87.88% sensitivity and about 81% specificity in cross-validation and 80%/75% in testing. No statistical method was used to fix the sample size in advance, and group allocation was not hidden from the investigators. In validation, progression to ophthalmopathy was predicted by the model with 55% to 71% sensitivity and about 72% specificity, a median of roughly six months before onset.

Amplification of TCR beta CDR3 regions was carried out from RNA transcripts. For the first round of RT-PCR on the TCR CDR3, the HTBI primer set was used together with the Qiagen OneStep RT-PCR kit. Libraries were constructed in a second round of multiplex PCR, after which size selection and purification were performed. Sequencing of the libraries was done on an Illumina HiSeq2000 using paired-end 100 bp reads. The study's own analysis went as follows. SOAPnuke was used to process the raw data, with reads discarded if the reads contained adapters or uncalled bases, had a mean Phred below 15, or lacked an exact constant-primer or identifier match. COPE v1.2.5 was used to merge the high-quality paired reads, and each unique nucleotide sequence was defined as a clonotype. Clonotypes were aligned to IMGT TRBV, TRBD and TRBJ reference segments using MiTCR v1.1. The analysis included only V-J combinations with a frequency above 0.0001, which together covered 99% to 99.2% of the repertoires. The TCS score was defined as F50 (clonal expansion) divided by E x V (chaos), with BLOSUM62-based TCRdist calculated between CDR3 peptides within each V-J. Welch's t-statistics and random forest reduced around 510 V-J features to fewer than 15, which were used in a naive Bayes classifier (R e1071). The Morisita-Horn index was used to measure how similar the thyroid and blood repertoires were. TCRdb reprocessing: public reads trimmed at Q25 with fastp, clones called with MiXCR, in-frame beta chains kept. Entries that share a CDR3 protein sequence are merged under the most common genes and DNA. The V and J calls follow TCRdb's processing rather than the paper's. For this sample there are about 610,000 distinct CDR3 sequences; around 15% appear just once. The ten largest clones capture roughly 4.3% of the sample.

In the ophthalmopathy patients, disease was moderately to severely active, with a Clinical Activity Score of 3 or more, a NOSPECS grade of 4 or more, and a duration of less than 3 months. Any patient with an uncontrolled infection, another autoimmune disease, pregnancy or lactation was excluded. Clinical symptoms, serum thyroxine and TRAb, thyroid ultrasound, and orbital computed tomography formed the basis for the diagnoses. Ficoll-Paque density gradient centrifugation was used to isolate PBMCs from around 9.1 ml of fresh peripheral blood. Total RNA was extracted with Trizol reagent, and quality was checked on an Agilent 2100 Bioanalyzer. There are 13 amino acids in the CDR3, from cysteine to phenylalanine inclusive. Kept here is only the CDR3 DNA, which spans 39 bases and is read in frame from base 1. Clipping removes 6 bases from V and 6 bases from J, with 5 as the unmatched junction base count.

The chain was built from TRBV12-3 or TRBV12-4 and TRBJ2-7; TRBD2 lines up with 10 middle nucleotides. The TCR sequence derives from a middle-aged woman with Graves' ophthalmopathy. Sequenced material: blood. The CDR3 amino acid sequence is: CASRLAGSIEQYF. Read as DNA, the sequence is TGTGCCAGCAGACTAGCGGGATCTATCGAGCAGTACTTC.